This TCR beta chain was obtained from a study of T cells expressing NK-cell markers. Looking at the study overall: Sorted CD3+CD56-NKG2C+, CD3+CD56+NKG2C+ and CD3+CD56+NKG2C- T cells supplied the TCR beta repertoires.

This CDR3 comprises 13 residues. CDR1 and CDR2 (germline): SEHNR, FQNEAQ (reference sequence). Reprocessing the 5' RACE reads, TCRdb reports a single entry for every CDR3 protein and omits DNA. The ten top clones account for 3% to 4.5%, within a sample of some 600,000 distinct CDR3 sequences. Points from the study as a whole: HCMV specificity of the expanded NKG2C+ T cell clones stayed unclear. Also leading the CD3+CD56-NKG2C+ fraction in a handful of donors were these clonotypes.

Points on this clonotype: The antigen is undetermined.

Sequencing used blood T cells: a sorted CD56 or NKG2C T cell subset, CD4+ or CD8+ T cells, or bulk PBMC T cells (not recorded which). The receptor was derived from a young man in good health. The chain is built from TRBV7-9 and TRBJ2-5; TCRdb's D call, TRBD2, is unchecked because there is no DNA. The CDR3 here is CAAGLAGAETQYF.